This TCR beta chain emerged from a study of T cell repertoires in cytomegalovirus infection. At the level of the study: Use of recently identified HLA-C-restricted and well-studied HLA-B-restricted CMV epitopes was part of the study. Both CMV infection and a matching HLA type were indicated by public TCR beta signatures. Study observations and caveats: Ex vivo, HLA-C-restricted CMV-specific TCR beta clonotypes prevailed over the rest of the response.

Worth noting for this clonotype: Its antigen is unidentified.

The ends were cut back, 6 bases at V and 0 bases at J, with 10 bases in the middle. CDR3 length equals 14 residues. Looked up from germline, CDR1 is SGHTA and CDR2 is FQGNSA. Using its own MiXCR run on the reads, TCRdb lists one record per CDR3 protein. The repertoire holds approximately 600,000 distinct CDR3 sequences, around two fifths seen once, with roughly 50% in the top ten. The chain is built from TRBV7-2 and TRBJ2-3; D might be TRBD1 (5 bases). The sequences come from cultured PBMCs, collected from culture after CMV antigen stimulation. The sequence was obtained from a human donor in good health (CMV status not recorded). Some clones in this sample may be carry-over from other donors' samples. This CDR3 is CASSDSYSTDTQYF. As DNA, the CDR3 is TGTGCCAGCAGTGACAGTTATAGCACAGATACGCAGTATTTT. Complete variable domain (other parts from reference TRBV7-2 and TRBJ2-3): GAGVSQSPSNKVTEKGKDVELRCDPISGHTALYWYRQSLGQGLEFLIYFQGNSAPDKSGLPSDRFSAERTGGSVSTLTIQRTQQEDSAVYLCASSDSYSTDTQYFGPGTRLTVL.